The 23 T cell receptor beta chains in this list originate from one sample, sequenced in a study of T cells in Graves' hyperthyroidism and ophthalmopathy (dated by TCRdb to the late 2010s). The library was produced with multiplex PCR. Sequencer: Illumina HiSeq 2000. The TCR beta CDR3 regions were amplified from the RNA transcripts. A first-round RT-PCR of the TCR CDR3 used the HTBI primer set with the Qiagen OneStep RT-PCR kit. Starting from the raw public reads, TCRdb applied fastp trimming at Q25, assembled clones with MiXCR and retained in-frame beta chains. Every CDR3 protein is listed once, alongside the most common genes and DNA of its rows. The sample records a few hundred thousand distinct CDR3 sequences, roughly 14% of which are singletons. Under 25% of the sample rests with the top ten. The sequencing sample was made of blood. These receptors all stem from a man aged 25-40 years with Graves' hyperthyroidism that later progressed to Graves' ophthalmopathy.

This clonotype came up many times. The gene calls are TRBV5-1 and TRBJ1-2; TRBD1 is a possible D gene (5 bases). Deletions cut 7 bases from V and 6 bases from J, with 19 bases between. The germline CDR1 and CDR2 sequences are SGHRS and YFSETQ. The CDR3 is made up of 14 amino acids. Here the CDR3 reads CASRFRGQGDGYTF. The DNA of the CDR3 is TGCGCCAGCCGGTTCCGGGGCCAGGGCGATGGCTACACCTTC. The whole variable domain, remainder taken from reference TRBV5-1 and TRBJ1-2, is KAGVTQTPRYLIKTRGQQVTLSCSPISGHRSVSWYQQTPGQGLQFLFEYFSETQRNKGNFPGRFSGRQFSNSRSEMNVSTLELGDSALYLCASRFRGQGDGYTFGSGTRLTVV.

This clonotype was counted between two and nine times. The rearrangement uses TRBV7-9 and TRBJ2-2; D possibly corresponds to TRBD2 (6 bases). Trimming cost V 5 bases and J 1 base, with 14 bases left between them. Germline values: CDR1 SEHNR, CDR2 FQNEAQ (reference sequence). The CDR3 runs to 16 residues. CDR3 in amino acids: CASSHGRGLNTGELFF. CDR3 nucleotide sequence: TGTGCCAGCAGCCATGGGCGGGGCCTGAACACCGGGGAGCTGTTTTTT.

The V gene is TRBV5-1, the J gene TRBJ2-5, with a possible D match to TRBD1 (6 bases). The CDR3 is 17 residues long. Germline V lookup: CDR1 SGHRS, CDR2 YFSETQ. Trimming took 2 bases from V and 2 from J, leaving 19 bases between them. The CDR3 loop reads CASSLIGGQWSQETQYF. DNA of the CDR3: TGCGCCAGCAGCTTAATCGGCGGACAGTGGTCTCAAGAGACCCAGTACTTC.

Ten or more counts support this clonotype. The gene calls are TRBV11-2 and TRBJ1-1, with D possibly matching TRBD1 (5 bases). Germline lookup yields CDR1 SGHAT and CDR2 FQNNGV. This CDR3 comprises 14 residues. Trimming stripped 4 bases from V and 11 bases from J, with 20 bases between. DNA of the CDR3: TGTGCCAGCAGCTATCCCGGGACCCTAGGAGGGGCTTTCTTT. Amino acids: CASSYPGTLGGAFF.

The CDR3 DNA reads as TGTGCCAGCAGCTCTAGGGGGAGCTACGGCTCCTACAATGAGCAGTTCTTC. It encodes CASSSRGSYGSYNEQFF. The rearrangement joins TRBV11-2 to TRBJ2-1, with D tentatively TRBD1 (6 bases). Trimming stripped 4 bases from V and 0 bases from J, with 16 bases between. Looked up from germline, CDR1 is SGHAT and CDR2 is FQNNGV. The CDR3 loop spans 17 amino acids.

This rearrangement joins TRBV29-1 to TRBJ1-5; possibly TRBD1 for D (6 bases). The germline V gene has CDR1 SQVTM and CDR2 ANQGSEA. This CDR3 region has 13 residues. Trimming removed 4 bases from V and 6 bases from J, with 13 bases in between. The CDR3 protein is CSVAQGKVQPQHF. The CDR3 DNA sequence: TGCAGCGTTGCACAGGGAAAGGTTCAGCCCCAGCATTTT.

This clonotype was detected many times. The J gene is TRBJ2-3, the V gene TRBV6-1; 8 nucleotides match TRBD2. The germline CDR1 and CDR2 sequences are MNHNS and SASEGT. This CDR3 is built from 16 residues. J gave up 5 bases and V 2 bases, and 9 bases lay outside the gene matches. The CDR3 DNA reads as TGTGCCAGCAGTGAAAGGGCGGGGGGACCACTAGATACGCAGTATTTT. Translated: CASSERAGGPLDTQYF.

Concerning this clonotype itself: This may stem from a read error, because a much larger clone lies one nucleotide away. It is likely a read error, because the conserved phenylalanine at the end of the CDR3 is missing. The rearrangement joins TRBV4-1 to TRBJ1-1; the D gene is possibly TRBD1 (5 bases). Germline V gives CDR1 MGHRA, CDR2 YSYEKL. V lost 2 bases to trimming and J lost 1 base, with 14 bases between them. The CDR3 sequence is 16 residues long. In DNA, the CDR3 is TGCGCCAGCAGCCAAAAGCCACAGGAAGCGAACACTGAAGCTTTCTCT. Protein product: CASSQKPQEANTEAFS.

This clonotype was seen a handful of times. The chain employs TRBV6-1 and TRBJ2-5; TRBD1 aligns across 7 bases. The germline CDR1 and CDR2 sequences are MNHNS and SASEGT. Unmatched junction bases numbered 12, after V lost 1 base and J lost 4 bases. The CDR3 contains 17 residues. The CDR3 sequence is CASSEDGTAPPRETQYF. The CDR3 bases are TGTGCCAGCAGTGAAGATGGGACAGCACCCCCGAGAGAGACCCAGTACTTC.

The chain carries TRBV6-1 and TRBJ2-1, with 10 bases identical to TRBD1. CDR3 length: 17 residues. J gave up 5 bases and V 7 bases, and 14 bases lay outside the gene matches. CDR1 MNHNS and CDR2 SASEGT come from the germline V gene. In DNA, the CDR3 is TGTGCCAGCAATGAGACTCCGGGACAGGGGCTGAACAATGAGCAGTTCTTC. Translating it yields CASNETPGQGLNNEQFF.

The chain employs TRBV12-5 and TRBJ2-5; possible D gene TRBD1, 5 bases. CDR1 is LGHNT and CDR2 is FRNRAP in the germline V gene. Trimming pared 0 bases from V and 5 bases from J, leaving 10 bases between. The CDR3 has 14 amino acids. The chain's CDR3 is CASGLVDSAETQYF. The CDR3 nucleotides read TGTGCTAGTGGTTTGGTTGACAGTGCTGAGACCCAGTACTTC. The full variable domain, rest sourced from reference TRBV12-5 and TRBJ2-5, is DARVTQTPRHKVTEMGQEVTMRCQPILGHNTVFWYRQTMMQGLELLAYFRNRAPLDDSGMPKDRFSAEMPDATLATLKIQPSEPRDSAVYFCASGLVDSAETQYFGPGTRLLVL.

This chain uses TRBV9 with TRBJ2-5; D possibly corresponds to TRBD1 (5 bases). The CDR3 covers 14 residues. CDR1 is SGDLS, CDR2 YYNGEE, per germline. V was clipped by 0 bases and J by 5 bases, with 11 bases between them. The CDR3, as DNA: TGTGCCAGCAGCGTAGAGGGCAGGGTCGAGACCCAGTACTTC. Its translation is CASSVEGRVETQYF.

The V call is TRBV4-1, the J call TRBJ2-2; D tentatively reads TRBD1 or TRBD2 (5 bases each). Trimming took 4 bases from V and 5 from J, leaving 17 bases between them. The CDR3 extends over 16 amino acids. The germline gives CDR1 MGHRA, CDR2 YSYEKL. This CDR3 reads CASSPGRGAGTGELFF. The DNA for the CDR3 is TGCGCCAGCAGCCCGGGACGAGGGGCCGGGACCGGGGAGCTGTTTTTT.

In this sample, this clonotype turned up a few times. The chain's CDR3 is CASSFRDRGREQYF. In nucleotides, the CDR3 is TGTGCCAGCAGCTTCAGGGACAGGGGGCGCGAGCAGTACTTC. The chain is built from TRBV7-8 and TRBJ2-7, with TRBD1 matching 12 bases. CDR3 length: 14 residues. Germline V gene data show CDR1 as SGHVS and CDR2 as FQNEAQ. Trimming cost V 3 bases and J 6 bases; bases outside gene matches: 3.

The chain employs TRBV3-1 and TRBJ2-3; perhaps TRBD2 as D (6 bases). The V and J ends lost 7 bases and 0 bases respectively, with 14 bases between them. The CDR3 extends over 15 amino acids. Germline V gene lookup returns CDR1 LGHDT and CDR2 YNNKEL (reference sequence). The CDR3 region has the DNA TGTGCCAGCAACTCGCCGGGACTGAGCACAGATACGCAGTATTTT. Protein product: CASNSPGLSTDTQYF.

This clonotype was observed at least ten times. CDR3 protein: CASNRDAEYEQYF. DNA for the CDR3: TGTGCCAGTAACCGGGACGCCGAGTACGAGCAGTACTTC. The chain carries TRBV6-1 and TRBJ2-7; D possibly matches TRBD1 or TRBD2 (5 bases each). The CDR3 extends over 13 amino acids. V was pared by 9 bases and J by 4 bases, with 16 bases between. CDR1 MNHNS and CDR2 SASEGT come from the germline V gene.

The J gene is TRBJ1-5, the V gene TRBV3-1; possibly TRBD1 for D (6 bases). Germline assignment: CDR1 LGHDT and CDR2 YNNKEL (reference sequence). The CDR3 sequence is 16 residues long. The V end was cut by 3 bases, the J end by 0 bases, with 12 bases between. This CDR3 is CASSQGGALSNQPQHF. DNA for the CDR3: TGTGCCAGCAGCCAGGGGGGGGCCCTTAGCAATCAGCCCCAGCATTTT.

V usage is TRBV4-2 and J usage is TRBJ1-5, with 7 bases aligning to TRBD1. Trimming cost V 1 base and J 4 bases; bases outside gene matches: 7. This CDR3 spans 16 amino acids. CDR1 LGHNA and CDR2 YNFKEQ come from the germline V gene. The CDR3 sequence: CASSQAPGGGNQPQHF. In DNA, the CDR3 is TGTGCCAGCAGCCAAGCCCCAGGGGGTGGGAATCAGCCCCAGCATTTT.

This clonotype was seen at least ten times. CDR3 amino acids: CAISAGLAGTDTQYF. CDR3 coding DNA: TGTGCCATCAGTGCCGGACTAGCGGGCACAGATACGCAGTATTTT. The rearrangement joins TRBV10-3 to TRBJ2-3; 10 bases agree with TRBD2. Per germline, CDR1 ENHRY and CDR2 SYGVKD. The CDR3 runs 15 residues. Trimming removed 4 bases from V and 1 base from J; junction bases left unmatched: 2.

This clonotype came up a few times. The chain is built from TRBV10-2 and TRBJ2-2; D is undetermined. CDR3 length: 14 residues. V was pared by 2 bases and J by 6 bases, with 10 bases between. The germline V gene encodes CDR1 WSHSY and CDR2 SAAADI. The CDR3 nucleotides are TGCGCCAGCAGTGAGCAGTGGCAAGCCGGGGAGCTGTTTTTT. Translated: CASSEQWQAGELFF.

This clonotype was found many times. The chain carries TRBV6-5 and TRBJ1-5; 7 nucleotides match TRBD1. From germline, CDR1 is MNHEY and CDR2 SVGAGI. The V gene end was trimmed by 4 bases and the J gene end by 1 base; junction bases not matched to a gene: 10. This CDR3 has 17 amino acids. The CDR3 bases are TGTGCCAGCAGTTTTACGCCGGACAGGCGGAGCAATCAGCCCCAGCATTTT. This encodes CASSFTPDRRSNQPQHF.

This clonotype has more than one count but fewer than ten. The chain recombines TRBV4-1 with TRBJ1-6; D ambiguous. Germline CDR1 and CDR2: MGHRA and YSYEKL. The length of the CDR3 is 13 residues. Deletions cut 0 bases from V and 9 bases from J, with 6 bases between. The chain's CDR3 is CASSQEMFSPLHF. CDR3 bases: TGCGCCAGCAGCCAAGAAATGTTTTCACCCCTCCACTTT.

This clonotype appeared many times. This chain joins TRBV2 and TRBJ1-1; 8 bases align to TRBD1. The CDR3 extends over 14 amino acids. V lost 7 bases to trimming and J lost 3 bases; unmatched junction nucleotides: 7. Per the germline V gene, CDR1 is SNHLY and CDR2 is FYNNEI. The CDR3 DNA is TGTGCCAGCATTCTACAGGGGGGGTACACTGAAGCTTTCTTT. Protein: CASILQGGYTEAFF.